This T cell receptor (beta chain) originates from a study of blood T cell repertoires in COVID-19 (TCRdb year 2020). In the study overall: The collaborator samples originated in the United States, Italy and Spain and spanned the acute and convalescent phases of COVID-19. Where available, HLA class I and class II types were obtained from metadata supplied by the sample provider rather than from assay-based typing. Deeply sampled blood TCRbeta repertoires from subjects exposed to, actively infected with, or recovered from COVID-19 were included in the dataset. The repertoires were released in a freely available public database meant as a resource for research on the immune response to SARS-CoV-2. The samples were drawn from two sources: the first 160 participants of the ongoing ImmuneRACE study, and 1,200 or so subjects contributed by 6 global collaborators. The prospective study material was composed of cDNA or gDNA derived from T cells, B-cell-depleted T cells, or PBMCs. A de-identified subject ID, COVID-19 status, age in years and sex were almost always included in the sample metadata.

Collaborating institutions collected whole blood in K2EDTA tubes following their own protocols. For TCRbeta analysis, collaborators shipped samples as frozen whole blood, isolated PBMCs, or DNA extracted from either of those sample types. TCRbeta CDR3 regions were amplified from genomic DNA using the immunoSEQ Assay, a bias-controlled multiplex PCR. Under the source paper's analysis protocol: Nucleated cell counts per sample were estimated from amplification of reference gene primers within the assay. Sequence reads were collapsed and filtered to measure the absolute abundance of every unique TCRbeta CDR3 rearrangement. For each sample, productive Simpson clonality was calculated as the square root of Simpson's diversity index over productive rearrangements. The immuneACCESS repertoire file appears here via TCRdb, limited to in-frame rearrangements. These files lack a portion of the clones; in checked studies, under half of the deficit traces to unresolved V genes, and the cause of the others is not known. V and J calls and clone size are copied from that table; D and trimming were computed from the DNA. A total of around 100,000 clones appear in this sample, about 91% of them only once. Together, the top ten hold 5% of the sample.

Points on this clone: Its antigen remains unidentified. Base qualities are missing; no much larger clone stands one base away.

Including cysteine and phenylalanine, the CDR3 has 14 amino acids. The sequence is cut down to CDR3 DNA, 42 bases in frame from base 1. Clipping removes 5 bases from V and 6 bases from J, with 2 as the unmatched junction base count. CDR1 and CDR2 are drawn from the germline V gene: SGHNT, YENEEA. Broad study findings and their caveats: How much clinical and demographic metadata was included differed by source and by participant, and the metadata was provided uncurated.

Source material: peripheral blood. Here the chain combines TRBV11-3 and TRBJ2-1, with 12 central nucleotides matching TRBD2. This receptor was obtained from a human donor in a cohort sampled during active COVID-19. CDR3 sequence: CASSPTSGSNEQFF. The DNA is TGTGCCAGCAGCCCGACTAGCGGGAGCAATGAGCAGTTCTTC.